This TCR beta chain was obtained from a study of T cells in Graves' hyperthyroidism and ophthalmopathy. Study information: The blood sample was taken at first diagnosis, before treatment began.

The sample holds many counts of this clonotype. Researchers took RNA transcripts and amplified the TCR beta CDR3 regions from them. In the first-round RT-PCR of the TCR CDR3, the HTBI primer set was used. From the multiplex PCR reads, TCRdb called clonotypes with MiXCR, one entry per CDR3 protein. The repertoire holds 350,000 to 400,000 distinct CDR3 sequences, with approximately 17% as singletons. The CDR3 is 13 residues long. V lost 7 bases to trimming and J lost 5 bases; unmatched junction nucleotides: 10. CDR1 and CDR2 from the germline V gene are SQVTM and ANQGSEA. The gene calls are TRBV29-1 and TRBJ2-5; 7 bases match TRBD1. This receptor was taken from a man younger than 30 with Graves' ophthalmopathy. Sequences were obtained from blood. Here the CDR3 reads CSAIKTGRETQYF. Written as DNA, the CDR3 is TGCAGCGCCATTAAGACAGGGCGCGAGACCCAGTACTTC. Filled out from reference TRBV29-1 and TRBJ2-5, the complete variable domain reads SAVISQKPSRDICQRGTSLTIQCQVDSQVTMMFWYRQQPGQSLTLIATANQGSEATYESGFVIDKFPISRPNLTFSTLTVSNMSPEDSSIYLCSAIKTGRETQYFGPGTRLLVL.